This T cell receptor beta chain was sequenced for a study of regulatory T cells in long-lasting Graves disease. Time point specified: newly diagnosed GD, antithyroid drugs for less than 3 months. PBMCs provided the RNA from which the TCR library was made. Arm-PCR of CDR3 regions and iRepertoire HTBI primers were used to build TCR beta libraries. MiXCR, run by TCRdb on the multiplex PCR reads, gives a single entry per CDR3 protein. Of under 400,000 distinct CDR3 sequences in the sample, 16% were seen once. These same records also appear under a second study, on T cells in Graves' hyperthyroidism and ophthalmopathy.

The input for sequencing was peripheral blood mononuclear cells (PBMCs), taken at new diagnosis, from a patient treated with antithyroid drugs. This receptor was identified in a man in his forties with Graves disease.

The CDR3 loop reads CASSYSGGRGAGQPQHF. DNA for the CDR3: TGTGCCAGCAGTTACTCGGGCGGCAGGGGGGCGGGTCAGCCCCAGCATTTT. This chain uses TRBV6-5 with TRBJ1-5; 7 bases agree with TRBD1. The CDR3 consists of 17 residues. V dropped 0 bases and J dropped 6; count of bases not matched to a gene: 11. Germline V gene sequence: CDR1 MNHEY, CDR2 SVGAGI.